The sequence of this TCR beta chain was determined in a study of shared clonotypes between healthy human individuals. Overall study findings and caveats: A reduction in generation probabilities was seen for non-shared clonotypes relative to those shared by all four donors. Naive subsets usually exceeded memory subsets in estimated richness. Naive CD4 clonotypes were shared across a handful of donors at 4.5% to 6%.

Details on this clone: Its target is not known.

Execution of the assay was at deep level. Repertoires were generated with immunoSEQ multiplex PCR, while TCRdb's copy carries only in-frame clones and drops some. The table includes about 2.2 million clones, just over 90% detected once. The junction had 5 bases not matched to a gene; V was cut back by 6 bases and J by 3 bases. The CDR3 spans 15 residues. In germline, CDR1 is SNHLY, CDR2 FYNNEI. Naive CD8 isolation took CD45RO-negative cells positively selected for CCR7 and excluded terminally differentiated effector memory CD45RA+ cells. This clonotype was obtained from a man aged 18-30 years in good health. Some clones in this sample may be carry-over from other donors' samples. The sequenced sample consisted of naive CD8+ T cells from PBMCs. J is TRBJ1-4 and V is TRBV2, with TRBD1 matching over 9 bases. The CDR3 sequence: CASRDRGRSNEKLFF. DNA of the CDR3: TGTGCCAGCAGGGACAGGGGCCGATCTAATGAAAAACTGTTTTTT.